This is a list of T cell receptor beta chains from one sample in a study of blood T cell repertoires in COVID-19. Only in-frame clones appear in the TCRdb table, and some are missing; sequencing was by immunoSEQ multiplex PCR. The sample lists 200,000 to 250,000 clones, 90% occurring once. The sequenced sample consisted of PBMCs or T cells enriched from blood (not recorded which). The origin of the receptors is a man aged 30 to 45 who had been exposed to COVID-19. The conserved cysteine and the conserved F or W are not part of the CDR3 here. Fields, in order: J gene, V gene, D gene, CDR3 protein. D genes are given only for firm matches.

TRBJ1-5	TRBV7-9	.	ASSLDGVLRNQPQH
TRBJ1-2	TRBV19	TRBD1	ASLRTGLDYGYT
TRBJ2-7	TRBV7-6	TRBD2	ASSSGAGAYEQY
TRBJ1-5	TRBV6-5	.	ASSLNDRFSQPQH
TRBJ1-2	TRBV3-1/TRBV3-2	TRBD1	ASSQGDRGPYGYT
TRBJ1-4	TRBV4-1	TRBD1	ASSQVRTGGEKLF
TRBJ1-2	TRBV29-1	TRBD1	SVDPVGTGDYGYT
TRBJ2-5	TRBV6-5	TRBD2	ASSYQRGGRETQY
TRBJ2-1	TRBV14	TRBD2	ASSHVAGGQWDEQF
TRBJ2-3	TRBV3-1/TRBV3-2	TRBD1	ASSHSGQGADTQY